The 23 T cell receptor beta chains in this list originate from one sample, sequenced in a study of shared clonotypes between healthy human individuals. Positively selected for CCR7, the CD45RO-negative cells used as naive CD8 cells excluded terminally differentiated effector memory CD45RA+ cells. The protocol was immunoSEQ multiplex PCR, while the TCRdb copy is restricted to in-frame clones and leaves out a portion. The sample includes about 2.1 million clones, approximately 94% of them seen just once. The sequenced sample consisted of naive CD8+ T cells from PBMCs. All receptors come from a man in his late teens or twenties in good health. Some clones in this sample may be carry-over from other donors' samples.

This clone was counted only a few times. This specimen includes other DNA sequences encoding the same CDR3. V is TRBV9 and J is TRBJ2-7, with TRBD1 matching 7 bases. The V and J ends lost 0 bases and 3 bases, in that order; junction bases with no gene match: 3. The CDR3 sequence is 14 residues long. Per the germline V gene, CDR1 is SGDLS and CDR2 is YYNGEE. CDR3 DNA: TGTGCCAGCAGCGTAGAGGCAGGGGGCTACGAGCAGTACTTC. Its protein product is CASSVEAGGYEQYF.

The V call is TRBV4-1, the J call TRBJ2-1, with D unclear. This CDR3 spans 16 amino acids. The germline CDR1 and CDR2 sequences are MGHRA and YSYEKL. V lost 0 bases to trimming and J lost 5 bases, with 14 bases between them. DNA of the CDR3: TGCGCCAGCAGCCAAGAAGCTCAGTCCGTAAACAATGAGCAGTTCTTC. This codes for CASSQEAQSVNNEQFF.

The chain recombines TRBV5-4 with TRBJ1-1, with no clear D. CDR3 length equals 12 residues. Looked up from germline, CDR1 is SGHNT and CDR2 is YYREEE (reference sequence). Trimming stripped 4 bases from V and 6 bases from J, with 10 bases between. The CDR3: CASSPGPAEAFF. CDR3 coding DNA: TGTGCCAGCAGCCCCGGCCCAGCTGAAGCTTTCTTT.

This clone is a singleton in its sample. CDR3 loop: CASSARDSSYNEQFF. The CDR3 DNA sequence: TGTGCCAGCAGTGCTCGGGACTCGTCCTACAATGAGCAGTTCTTC. The chain couples TRBV6-1 to TRBJ2-1; D perhaps matches TRBD2 (6 bases). Germline CDR1 and CDR2: MNHNS and SASEGT. The CDR3 runs 15 residues. V gave up 4 bases and J gave up 1 base, with 11 bases separating them.

The chain carries TRBV7-2 and TRBJ2-1; TRBD1 agrees at 10 bases. J gave up 6 bases and V 4 bases, and 6 bases lay outside the gene matches. The CDR3 runs to 15 residues. Germline V gene sequence: CDR1 SGHTA, CDR2 FQGNSA. The CDR3 nucleotides are TGTGCCAGCAGCTCTCGGGACAGGGGCGCCAATGAGCAGTTCTTC. It is translated as CASSSRDRGANEQFF.

The count of this clone is one. The genes are TRBV7-6 and TRBJ2-1, with TRBD2 matching over 13 bases. The V gene end was trimmed by 5 bases and the J gene end by 9 bases; junction bases not matched to a gene: 7. The germline CDR1 and CDR2 sequences are SGHVS and FNYEAQ. The CDR3 runs to 15 residues. The CDR3 spells CASSEGLAGVGEQFF. The CDR3 nucleotides read TGTGCCAGCAGCGAAGGACTAGCGGGAGTGGGTGAGCAGTTCTTC.

CDR3 bases: TGTGCCAGCAAAATCGGGACTAGCGGGTTCTACGAGCAGTACTTC. Its translation is CASKIGTSGFYEQYF. The gene calls are TRBV6-5 and TRBJ2-7; the match to TRBD2 covers 12 bases. The CDR3 has 15 residues. V gave up 7 bases and J gave up 3 bases; unmatched junction bases: 7. Germline-derived CDR1 and CDR2 are MNHEY and SVGAGI.

V is TRBV27 and J is TRBJ2-1; 7 positions match TRBD2. CDR3 length: 14 amino acids. The germline V gene encodes CDR1 MNHEY and CDR2 SMNVEV (reference sequence). V lost 3 bases to trimming and J lost 6 bases; unmatched junction nucleotides: 5. CDR3 loop: CASSLGGSTNEQFF. CDR3 in DNA: TGTGCCAGCAGTTTGGGCGGGAGTACCAATGAGCAGTTCTTC.

Only one count was recorded for this clone. The chain has TRBV9 and TRBJ2-6, with D unresolved. In germline, CDR1 is SGDLS, CDR2 YYNGEE. V lost 4 bases and J 0 bases, leaving 5 bases between the germline ends. CDR3 length equals 14 residues. Written as DNA, the CDR3 is TGTGCCAGCAGCCGACCCTCTGGGGCCAACGTCCTGACTTTC. It translates to CASSRPSGANVLTF.

CDR3 amino acids: CASSTSPFEQFF. CDR3 DNA sequence: TGTGCCAGTAGTACTAGCCCGTTTGAGCAGTTCTTC. The chain employs TRBV19 and TRBJ2-1; tentative D call: TRBD2 (5 bases). The CDR3 length is 12 residues. Trimming pared 4 bases from V and 9 bases from J, leaving 10 bases between. Germline CDR1 is LNHDA and CDR2 is SQIVND (reference sequence).

The rearrangement links TRBV15 to TRBJ2-1, with TRBD1 identical over 10 bases. The CDR3 sequence is 14 residues long. Germline lookup yields CDR1 LNHNV and CDR2 YYDKDF (reference sequence). Unmatched junction bases numbered 5, after V lost 4 bases and J lost 8 bases. CDR3 DNA sequence: TGTGCCACCAGCATAGCTGACAGGGGGCATGAGCAGTTCTTC. Its protein is CATSIADRGHEQFF.

The rearrangement joins TRBV6-1 to TRBJ2-7, with TRBD2 matching 9 bases. Germline CDR1 reads MNHNS; CDR2 reads SASEGT. V lost 0 bases and J lost 0; bases outside the gene matches: 6. This CDR3 contains 17 residues. As DNA, the CDR3 is TGTGCCAGCAGTGAAGCGAAACTAGCGGGCGTCTCCTACGAGCAGTACTTC. Translation gives CASSEAKLAGVSYEQYF.

In regard to this clone: This sample includes further DNA sequences coding for the same CDR3. J is TRBJ2-2 and V is TRBV27; tentatively, D is TRBD1 or TRBD2 (5 bases each). CDR1 MNHEY and CDR2 SMNVEV come from the germline V gene (reference sequence). The CDR3 totals 14 residues. The V and J ends lost 3 bases and 5 bases respectively, with 10 bases between them. In DNA form, the CDR3 reads TGTGCCAGCAGTTTGACGGGGCGAACCGGGGAGCTGTTTTTT. This sequence encodes CASSLTGRTGELFF.

V and J are TRBV7-8 and TRBJ2-1; D may be TRBD1 or TRBD2 (5 bases each). The V and J ends lost 3 bases and 1 base respectively, with 10 bases between them. This CDR3 has 15 amino acids. Germline V gene data show CDR1 as SGHVS and CDR2 as FQNEAQ. The CDR3 sequence: CASSFRGQSYNEQFF. DNA of the CDR3: TGTGCCAGCAGCTTCCGGGGCCAATCCTACAATGAGCAGTTCTTC.

The rearrangement links TRBV7-9 to TRBJ2-1, with D maybe TRBD2 (5 bases). Germline-derived CDR1 and CDR2 are SEHNR and FQNEAQ (reference sequence). The CDR3 has 14 amino acids. Trimming removed 3 bases at V and 5 bases at J, with 11 bases between. The CDR3 spells CASSFALAHNEQFF. CDR3 bases: TGTGCCAGCAGCTTTGCTTTAGCGCACAATGAGCAGTTCTTC. The full variable domain, in which reference TRBV7-9 and TRBJ2-1 provide the parts outside the CDR3, is DTGVSQNPRHKITKRGQNVTFRCDPISEHNRLYWYRQTLGQGPEFLTYFQNEAQLEKSRLLSDRFSAERPKGSFSTLEIQRTEQGDSAMYLCASSFALAHNEQFFGPGTRLTVL.

The chain joins TRBV6-1 to TRBJ2-7; D ambiguous. Germline V gives CDR1 MNHNS, CDR2 SASEGT. Trimming stripped 1 base from V and 0 bases from J, with 10 bases between. The CDR3 is made up of 15 amino acids. The CDR3 spells CASSEVYRASYEQYF. For the CDR3, the DNA is TGTGCCAGCAGTGAAGTATACAGAGCCTCCTACGAGCAGTACTTC.

This sequence joins TRBV27 and TRBJ2-1; perhaps TRBD1 as D (6 bases). The CDR3 is 16 residues long. The ends were cut back, 4 bases at V and 0 bases at J, with 13 bases in the middle. Germline V gene lookup returns CDR1 MNHEY and CDR2 SMNVEV (reference sequence). The CDR3 DNA sequence: TGTGCCAGCAGTTCGAGGACAGCCTACTCCTACAATGAGCAGTTCTTC. The encoded protein is CASSSRTAYSYNEQFF.

The chain recombines TRBV11-2 with TRBJ2-1, with D uncertain. The CDR3 spans 15 residues. The germline CDR1 and CDR2 sequences are SGHAT and FQNNGV. V lost 3 bases, J lost 6 bases, and 15 bases lay in between. The CDR3 region has the DNA TGTGCCAGCAGCTTGGCCTTCCCTGCTGGCAATGAGCAGTTCTTC. Translated: CASSLAFPAGNEQFF. Based on the CDR3 plus reference TRBV11-2 and TRBJ2-1, the full variable domain is EAGVAQSPRYKIIEKRQSVAFWCNPISGHATLYWYQQILGQGPKLLIQFQNNGVVDDSQLPKDRFSAERLKGVDSTLKIQPAKLEDSAVYLCASSLAFPAGNEQFFGPGTRLTVL.

The gene calls are TRBV28 and TRBJ1-5; no reliable D call. This CDR3 spans 15 amino acids. Germline lookup yields CDR1 MDHEN and CDR2 SYDVKM. Trimming cost V 7 bases and J 6 bases, with 19 bases left between them. In DNA, the CDR3 is TGTGCCAGCACCCCTTTCCTAGGGCCGCCTCAGCCCCAGCATTTT. Translating it yields CASTPFLGPPQPQHF.

This clone showed up just once. The gene calls are TRBV30 and TRBJ2-5; D might be TRBD1 (5 bases). The DNA end is more similar to TRBJ2-7, so the J call may be wrong. The germline CDR1 and CDR2 sequences are GTSNPN and SVGIG (reference sequence). There are 12 residues in the CDR3. The CDR3 spells CAWSKDTYEQYF. CDR3 sequence (DNA): TGTGCCTGGAGCAAGGACACCTACGAGCAGTACTTC.

The chain links TRBV7-9 to TRBJ2-3; a possible D gene is TRBD1 (5 bases). V dropped 0 bases and J dropped 2 bases, with 12 bases sitting between them. The germline V gene encodes CDR1 SEHNR and CDR2 FQNEAQ (reference sequence). This CDR3 contains 16 residues. The CDR3 region is CASSLAQVFVTDTQYF. In DNA form, the CDR3 reads TGTGCCAGCAGCTTAGCACAGGTTTTTGTCACAGATACGCAGTATTTT. Full variable domain (outside the CDR3, taken from reference TRBV7-9 and TRBJ2-3): DTGVSQNPRHKITKRGQNVTFRCDPISEHNRLYWYRQTLGQGPEFLTYFQNEAQLEKSRLLSDRFSAERPKGSFSTLEIQRTEQGDSAMYLCASSLAQVFVTDTQYFGPGTRLTVL.

About this clone itself: In the same sample, other DNA sequences code for this CDR3. The CDR3 here is CASSADSPYNEQFF. The CDR3, as DNA: TGTGCCAGCAGCGCCGACAGTCCCTACAATGAGCAGTTCTTC. This chain uses TRBV9 with TRBJ2-1; tentative D call: TRBD1 (5 bases). This CDR3 is 14 amino acids long. Trimming removed 3 bases from V and 2 bases from J, with 9 bases in between. Germline CDR1 SGDLS, CDR2 YYNGEE.

The chain couples TRBV19 to TRBJ1-4; D not certain. Germline values: CDR1 LNHDA, CDR2 SQIVND (reference sequence). The V end lost 8 bases, the J end lost 5 bases, and 24 bases lay between the germline ends. There are 17 residues in the CDR3. CDR3 in DNA: TGTGCCAGTTTGTCCCGGGCTCCTCTAGAGAGGAATGAAAAACTGTTTTTT. Its translation is CASLSRAPLERNEKLFF.